This TCR beta chain was recovered during a study of OX40 agonist ivuxolimab in advanced cancers. Overall study: The study enrolled dose-escalation patients with hepatocellular carcinoma, melanoma, renal cell or head and neck cancer. Three patients responded partially, comprising one with hepatocellular carcinoma and two with cutaneous melanoma. Whole-study findings and limits: By week 6 at 0.1 to 3.0 mg/kg, blood CD4+ and CD8+ T cells had expanded clonally. Individuals who were partial responders at 0.1-3.0 mg/kg had clonal expansion that ranked among the lowest.

This table comes from immunoSEQ multiplex PCR, and its TCRdb copy is limited to in-frame clones, with some not included. The sample holds about 71,000 clones; about 73% are singletons and the top ten take about 5.4%. Deletions cut 7 bases from V and 0 bases from J, with 13 bases between. The CDR3 is 15 residues long. CDR1 MNHEY and CDR2 SVGAGI come from the germline V gene. With regard to this clone: Its antigen remains unknown.

The genes are TRBV6-5 and TRBJ2-1; no clear D. This receptor was obtained from an adult with an advanced solid tumor such as melanoma, head and neck, liver or kidney cancer. Source: CD4+ or CD8+ T cells sorted from blood, taken in a trial of the OX40 agonist ivuxolimab. CDR3 amino acids: CASMTSPSSYNEQFF. The DNA for the CDR3 is TGTGCCAGCATGACCAGTCCGAGCTCCTACAATGAGCAGTTCTTC.